This TCR beta chain was recorded in a study of T cell responses to AZD1222 COVID-19 vaccine. Study-wide findings and caveats: Recipients of AZD1222 seropositive at baseline numbered only 5 to 7. Vaccination with two AZD1222 doses was followed by a rise in Spike-specific TCR breadth and depth.

Sequencing was performed with immunoSEQ multiplex PCR; in TCRdb, only in-frame clones are kept and a portion is missing. Seen here are around 130,000 clones, approximately 88% observed once, and the top ten hold roughly a sixth. The CDR3 has 18 amino acids. V was cut by 0 bases and J by 3 bases, with 15 bases left in between. Germline CDR1 and CDR2: KGHSH and LQKENI. With respect to this clone: Its antigen is not identified.

This clonotype originated in an adult in good health. The chain recombines TRBV18 with TRBJ1-6, with a possible D match to TRBD1 (6 bases). Sequences were derived from peripheral blood, sampled on day 0 of MenACWY control vaccination. CDR3 protein: CASSPPTQRDNYNSPLHF. DNA of the CDR3: TGTGCCAGCTCACCACCAACGCAACGGGACAACTATAATTCACCCCTCCACTTT.